The subject of this entry is one T cell receptor (beta chain). Its specificity is unknown. These data come from a study of T cell repertoires in cytomegalovirus infection. With 11 bases removed from V and 1 base from J, the gap between germline ends came to 17 bases. Germline CDR1 reads MNHNS; CDR2 reads SASEGT. The CDR3 is 14 residues long. TCRdb re-called the reads with MiXCR, one entry per CDR3 protein. Here the sample spans 700,000 to 850,000 distinct CDR3 sequences, roughly 33% being singletons. The J gene is TRBJ1-1, the V gene TRBV6-1, with a weak D call TRBD1 (6 bases). The material sequenced was cultured CD8+ T cells from PBMCs, taken from culture after CMV antigen stimulation. The receptor's source is a human donor in good health (CMV status not recorded). Some clones in this sample may be carry-over from other donors' samples. CDR3 protein: CAGQGRGGNTEAFF. As DNA, the CDR3 is TGTGCCGGCCAGGGGAGGGGCGGGAACACTGAAGCTTTCTTT.